The T cell receptor beta chain described here comes from a study of cytomegalovirus exposure and HLA in healthy donors. Study-wide context: Early on, a data release was issued that held approximately 92 million unique TCRs from HLA-typed donors.

This PCR relied on a set of 60 Vbeta primers and 13 Jbeta primers. The data were produced by immunoSEQ multiplex PCR, yet TCRdb's version contains in-frame clones alone and is incomplete. The sample lists roughly 130,000 clones, roughly 76% occurring once. Turning to this clone: What it recognizes is unknown.

The germline CDR1 and CDR2 sequences are LGHNA and YNFKEQ. After removal of 0 bases from V and 4 bases from J, the junction contained 13 bases not matched to a gene. The CDR3 totals 19 residues. Overall study results and limits: The HLA-A and HLA-B alleles of most subjects were reportedly predicted accurately from TCR beta sequences.

The V and J genes are TRBV4-2 and TRBJ2-2; 8 bases match TRBD1. The sequencing sample was made of PBMCs. The TCR sequence derives from a woman in her thirties or forties in good health and CMV-seronegative. CDR3: CASSQEGSIGRGLTGELFF. The CDR3 DNA reads as TGTGCCAGCAGCCAAGAGGGGAGCATAGGCAGGGGGCTCACCGGGGAGCTGTTTTTT.